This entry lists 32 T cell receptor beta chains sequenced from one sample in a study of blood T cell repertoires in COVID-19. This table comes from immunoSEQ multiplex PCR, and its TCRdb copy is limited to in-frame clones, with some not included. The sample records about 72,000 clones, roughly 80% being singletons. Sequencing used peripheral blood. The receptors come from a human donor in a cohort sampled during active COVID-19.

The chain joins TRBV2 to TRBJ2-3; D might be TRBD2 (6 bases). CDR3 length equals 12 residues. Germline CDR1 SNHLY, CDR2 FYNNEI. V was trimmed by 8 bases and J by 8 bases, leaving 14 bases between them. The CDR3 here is CASAGGDSTQYF. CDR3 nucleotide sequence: TGTGCCAGCGCCGGAGGGGACTCTACGCAGTATTTT.

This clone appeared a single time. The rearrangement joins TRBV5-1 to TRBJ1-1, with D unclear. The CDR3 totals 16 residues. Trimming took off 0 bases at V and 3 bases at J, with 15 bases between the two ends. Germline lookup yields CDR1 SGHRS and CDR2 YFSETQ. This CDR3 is CASSLETTGSYTEAFF. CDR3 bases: TGCGCCAGCAGCTTGGAAACTACCGGGAGTTACACTGAAGCTTTCTTT.

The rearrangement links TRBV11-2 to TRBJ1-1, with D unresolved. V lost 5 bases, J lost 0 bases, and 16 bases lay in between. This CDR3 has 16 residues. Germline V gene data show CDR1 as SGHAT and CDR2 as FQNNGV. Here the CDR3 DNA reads TGTGCCAGCAGCCCCGGGGAACGCTGGATGAACACTGAAGCTTTCTTT. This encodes CASSPGERWMNTEAFF.

The CDR3 DNA sequence: TGTGCCAGCACCCCCTATGGTGGCAATCAGCCCCAGCATTTT. It encodes CASTPYGGNQPQHF. The chain has TRBV6-5 and TRBJ1-5, with D unclear. Germline V lookup: CDR1 MNHEY, CDR2 SVGAGI. This CDR3 has 14 amino acids. V was cut by 7 bases and J by 2 bases, with 12 bases left in between.

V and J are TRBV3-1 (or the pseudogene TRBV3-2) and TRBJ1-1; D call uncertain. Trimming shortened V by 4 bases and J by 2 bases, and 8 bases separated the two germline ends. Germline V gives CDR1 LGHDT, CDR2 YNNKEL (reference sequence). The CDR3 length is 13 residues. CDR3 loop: CASSLTANTEAFF. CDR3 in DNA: TGTGCCAGCAGCCTAACAGCAAACACTGAAGCTTTCTTT.

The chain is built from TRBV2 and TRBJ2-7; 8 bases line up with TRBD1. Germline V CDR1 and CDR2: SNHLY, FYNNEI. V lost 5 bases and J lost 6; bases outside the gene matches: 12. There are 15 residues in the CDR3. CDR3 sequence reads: CASSYQGAHQTEQYF. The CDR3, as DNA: TGTGCCAGCAGTTACCAGGGGGCCCATCAAACCGAGCAGTACTTC.

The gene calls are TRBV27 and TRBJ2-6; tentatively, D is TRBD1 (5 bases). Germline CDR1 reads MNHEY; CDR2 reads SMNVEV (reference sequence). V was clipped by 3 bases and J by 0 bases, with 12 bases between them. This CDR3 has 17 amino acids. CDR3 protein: CASSFRVLDSGANVLTF. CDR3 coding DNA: TGTGCCAGCAGTTTCAGGGTTTTGGACTCTGGGGCCAACGTCCTGACTTTC.

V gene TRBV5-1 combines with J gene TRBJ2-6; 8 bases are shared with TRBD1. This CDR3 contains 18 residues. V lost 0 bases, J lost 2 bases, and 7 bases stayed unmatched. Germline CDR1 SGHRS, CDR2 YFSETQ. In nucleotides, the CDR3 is TGCGCCAGCAGCTTGGGTGGGCAGGGGGCCCCTGGGGCCAACGTCCTGACTTTC. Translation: CASSLGGQGAPGANVLTF.

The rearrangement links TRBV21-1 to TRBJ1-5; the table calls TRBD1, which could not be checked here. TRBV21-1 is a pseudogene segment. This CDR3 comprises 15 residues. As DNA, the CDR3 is TGTGCCAGCAGCAATGGCTCTTATAGCAATCAGCCCCAGCATTTT. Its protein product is CASSNGSYSNQPQHF.

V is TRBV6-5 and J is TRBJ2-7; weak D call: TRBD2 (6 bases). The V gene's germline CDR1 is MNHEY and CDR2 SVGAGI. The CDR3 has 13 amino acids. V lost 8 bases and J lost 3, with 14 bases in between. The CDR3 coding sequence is TGTGCCAGCGCATATAGGGAGGACTACGAGCAGTACTTC. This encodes CASAYREDYEQYF.

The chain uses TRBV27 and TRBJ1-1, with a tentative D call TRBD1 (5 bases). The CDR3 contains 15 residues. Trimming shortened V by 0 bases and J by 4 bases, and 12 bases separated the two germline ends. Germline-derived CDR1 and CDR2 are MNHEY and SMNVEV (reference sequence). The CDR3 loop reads CASSLSRQGGTEAFF. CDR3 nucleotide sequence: TGTGCCAGCAGTTTATCGAGGCAGGGTGGCACTGAAGCTTTCTTT.

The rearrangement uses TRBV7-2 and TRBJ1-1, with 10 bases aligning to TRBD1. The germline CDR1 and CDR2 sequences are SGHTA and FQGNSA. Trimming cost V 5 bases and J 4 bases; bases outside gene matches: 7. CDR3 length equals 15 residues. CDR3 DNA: TGTGCCAGCAGCCAACAGACAGGGGGCATCACTGAAGCTTTCTTT. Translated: CASSQQTGGITEAFF.

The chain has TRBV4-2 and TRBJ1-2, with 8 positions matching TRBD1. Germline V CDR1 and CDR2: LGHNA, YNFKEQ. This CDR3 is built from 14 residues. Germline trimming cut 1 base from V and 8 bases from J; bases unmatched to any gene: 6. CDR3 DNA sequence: TGTGCCAGCAGCCAAGTGGACAGGGTTGACGGCTACACCTTC. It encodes CASSQVDRVDGYTF.

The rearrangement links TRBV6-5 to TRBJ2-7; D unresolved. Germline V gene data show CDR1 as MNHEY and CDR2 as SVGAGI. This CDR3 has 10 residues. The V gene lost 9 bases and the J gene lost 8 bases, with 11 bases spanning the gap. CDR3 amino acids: CASWASQQYF. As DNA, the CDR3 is TGTGCCAGTTGGGCCTCCCAGCAGTACTTC.

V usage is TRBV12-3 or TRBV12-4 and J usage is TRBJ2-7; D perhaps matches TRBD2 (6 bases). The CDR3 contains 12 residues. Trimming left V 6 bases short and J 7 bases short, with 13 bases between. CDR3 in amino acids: CASRRDLGEQYF. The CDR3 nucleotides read TGTGCCAGCAGGCGGGACTTGGGTGAGCAGTACTTC.

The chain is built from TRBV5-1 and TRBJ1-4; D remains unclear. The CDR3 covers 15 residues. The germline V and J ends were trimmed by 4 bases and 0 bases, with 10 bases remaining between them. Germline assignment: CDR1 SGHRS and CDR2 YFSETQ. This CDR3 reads CASSGLGATNEKLFF. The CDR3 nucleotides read TGCGCCAGCAGCGGACTCGGGGCAACTAATGAAAAACTGTTTTTT.

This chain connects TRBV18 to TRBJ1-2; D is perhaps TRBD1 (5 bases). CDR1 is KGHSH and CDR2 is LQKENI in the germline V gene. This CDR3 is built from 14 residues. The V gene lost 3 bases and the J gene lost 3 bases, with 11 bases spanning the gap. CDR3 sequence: CASSPIQDDYGYTF. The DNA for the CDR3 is TGTGCCAGCTCACCTATACAGGACGACTATGGCTACACCTTC.

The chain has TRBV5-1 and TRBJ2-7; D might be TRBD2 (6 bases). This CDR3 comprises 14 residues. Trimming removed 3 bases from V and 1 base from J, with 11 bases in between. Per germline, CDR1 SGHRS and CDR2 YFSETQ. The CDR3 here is CASSSMDYSYEQYF. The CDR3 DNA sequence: TGCGCCAGCAGCTCTATGGACTATTCCTACGAGCAGTACTTC.

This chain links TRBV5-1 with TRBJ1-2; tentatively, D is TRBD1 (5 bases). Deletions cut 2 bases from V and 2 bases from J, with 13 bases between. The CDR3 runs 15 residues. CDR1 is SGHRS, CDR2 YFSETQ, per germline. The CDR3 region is CASSFRGMSNYGYTF. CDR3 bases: TGCGCCAGCAGCTTCCGGGGGATGAGCAACTATGGCTACACCTTC. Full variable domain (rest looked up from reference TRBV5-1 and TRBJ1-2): KAGVTQTPRYLIKTRGQQVTLSCSPISGHRSVSWYQQTPGQGLQFLFEYFSETQRNKGNFPGRFSGRQFSNSRSEMNVSTLELGDSALYLCASSFRGMSNYGYTFGSGTRLTVV.

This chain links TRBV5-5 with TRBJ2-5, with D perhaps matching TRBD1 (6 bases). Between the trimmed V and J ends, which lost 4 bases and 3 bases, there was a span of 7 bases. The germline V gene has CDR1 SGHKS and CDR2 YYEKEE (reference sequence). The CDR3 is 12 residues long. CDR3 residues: CASSRTEETQYF. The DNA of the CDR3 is TGTGCCAGCAGCCGGACAGAAGAGACCCAGTACTTC.

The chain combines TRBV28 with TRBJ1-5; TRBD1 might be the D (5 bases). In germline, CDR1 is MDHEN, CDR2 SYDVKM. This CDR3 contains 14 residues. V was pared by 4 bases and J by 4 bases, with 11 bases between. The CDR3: CASSWTNVNQPQHF. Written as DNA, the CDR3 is TGTGCCAGCAGTTGGACAAACGTGAATCAGCCCCAGCATTTT.

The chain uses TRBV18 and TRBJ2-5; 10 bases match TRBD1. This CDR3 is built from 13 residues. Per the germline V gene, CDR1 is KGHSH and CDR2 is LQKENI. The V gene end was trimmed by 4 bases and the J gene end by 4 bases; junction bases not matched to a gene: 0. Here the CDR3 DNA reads TGTGCCAGCTCACGGGACAGGGGAGAGACCCAGTACTTC. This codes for CASSRDRGETQYF.

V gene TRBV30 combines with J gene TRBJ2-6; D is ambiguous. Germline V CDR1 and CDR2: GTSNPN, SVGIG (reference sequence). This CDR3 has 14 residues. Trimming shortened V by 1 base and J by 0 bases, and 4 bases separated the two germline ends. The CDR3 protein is CAWSDFSGANVLTF. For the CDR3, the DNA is TGTGCCTGGAGTGACTTCTCTGGGGCCAACGTCCTGACTTTC.

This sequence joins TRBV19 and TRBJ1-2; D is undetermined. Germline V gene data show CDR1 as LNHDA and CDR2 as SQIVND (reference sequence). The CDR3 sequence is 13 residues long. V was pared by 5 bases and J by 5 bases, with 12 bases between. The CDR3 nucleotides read TGTGCCAGTAGTGAAAACAGACGATATGGCTACACCTTC. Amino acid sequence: CASSENRRYGYTF.

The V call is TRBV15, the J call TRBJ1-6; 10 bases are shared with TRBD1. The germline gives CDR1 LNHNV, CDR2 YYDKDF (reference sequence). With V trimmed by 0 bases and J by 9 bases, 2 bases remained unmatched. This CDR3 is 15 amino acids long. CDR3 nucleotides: TGTGCCACCAGCAGAGATGGGACAGGGGTTTCACCCCTCCACTTT. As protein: CATSRDGTGVSPLHF.

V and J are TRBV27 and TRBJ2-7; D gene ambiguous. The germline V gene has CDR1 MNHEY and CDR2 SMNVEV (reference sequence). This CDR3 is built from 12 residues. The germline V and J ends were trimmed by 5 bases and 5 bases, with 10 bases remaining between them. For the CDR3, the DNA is TGTGCCAGCAGTCCCGGTGGGCACGAGCAGTACTTC. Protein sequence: CASSPGGHEQYF.

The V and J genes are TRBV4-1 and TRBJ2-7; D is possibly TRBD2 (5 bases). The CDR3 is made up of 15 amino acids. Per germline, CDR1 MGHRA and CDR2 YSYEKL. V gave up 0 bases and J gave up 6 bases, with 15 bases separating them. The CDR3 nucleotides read TGCGCCAGCAGCCAAGATATGGGGAGTTCCGGCGAGCAGTACTTC. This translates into CASSQDMGSSGEQYF.

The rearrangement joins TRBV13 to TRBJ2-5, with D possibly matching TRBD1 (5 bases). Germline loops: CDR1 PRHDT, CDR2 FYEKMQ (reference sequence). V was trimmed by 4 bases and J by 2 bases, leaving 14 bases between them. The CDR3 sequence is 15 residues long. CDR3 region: CASSSMGLTQETQYF. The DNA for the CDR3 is TGTGCCAGCAGCTCAATGGGGCTTACTCAAGAGACCCAGTACTTC.

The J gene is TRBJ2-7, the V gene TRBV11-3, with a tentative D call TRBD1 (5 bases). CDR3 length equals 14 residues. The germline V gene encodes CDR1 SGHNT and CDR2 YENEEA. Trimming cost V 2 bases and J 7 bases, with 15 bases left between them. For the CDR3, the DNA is TGTGCCAGCAGCTTAAATTGGCAGGGATCGGAGCAGTACTTC. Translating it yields CASSLNWQGSEQYF.

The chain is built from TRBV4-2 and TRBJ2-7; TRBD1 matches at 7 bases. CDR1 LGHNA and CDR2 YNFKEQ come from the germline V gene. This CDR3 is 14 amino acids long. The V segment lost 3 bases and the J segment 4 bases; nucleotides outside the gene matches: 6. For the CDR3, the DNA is TGTGCCAGCAGCCAGCTGACAGGGTCGTACGAGCAGTACTTC. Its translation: CASSQLTGSYEQYF.

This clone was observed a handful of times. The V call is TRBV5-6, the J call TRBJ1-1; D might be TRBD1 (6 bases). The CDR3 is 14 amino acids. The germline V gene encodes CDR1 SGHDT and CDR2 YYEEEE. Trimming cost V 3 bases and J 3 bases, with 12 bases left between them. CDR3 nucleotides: TGTGCCAGCAGCTGGCGGGGGCGGGACACTGAAGCTTTCTTT. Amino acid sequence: CASSWRGRDTEAFF. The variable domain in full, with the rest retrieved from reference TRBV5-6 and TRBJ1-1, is DAGVTQSPTHLIKTRGQQVTLRCSPKSGHDTVSWYQQALGQGPQFIFQYYEEEERQRGNFPDRFSGHQFPNYSSELNVNALLLGDSALYLCASSWRGRDTEAFFGQGTRLTVV.

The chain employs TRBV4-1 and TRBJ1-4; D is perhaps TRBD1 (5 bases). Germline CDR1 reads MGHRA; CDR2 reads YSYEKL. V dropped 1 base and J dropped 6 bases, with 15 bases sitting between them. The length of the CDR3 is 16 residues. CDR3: CASSQVPGGWDEKLFF. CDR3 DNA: TGCGCCAGCAGCCAAGTTCCCGGGGGTTGGGATGAAAAACTGTTTTTT.